This T cell receptor (beta chain) emerged from a study of T cell changes during pregnancy in multiple sclerosis. Germline CDR1 and CDR2: SGHRS and YFSETQ. Trimming cost V 4 bases and J 1 base; bases outside gene matches: 5. This CDR3 region has 15 residues. Measured with immunoSEQ multiplex PCR; TCRdb has only the in-frame clones, and not every one. The sample gives 40,000 to 45,000 clones, 85% to 95% of which show up once; 0.61% is in the top ten. The specimen comprised CD4+ T cells from peripheral blood mononuclear cells, sampled in the third trimester of pregnancy. This sequence originates from a female donor with multiple sclerosis, enrolled in a pregnancy study. This chain links TRBV5-1 with TRBJ2-1; TRBD2 matches at 7 bases. The CDR3 DNA reads as TGCGCCAGCAGCCTCTCGGGGGGTTCCTACAATGAGCAGTTCTTC. Protein: CASSLSGGSYNEQFF.